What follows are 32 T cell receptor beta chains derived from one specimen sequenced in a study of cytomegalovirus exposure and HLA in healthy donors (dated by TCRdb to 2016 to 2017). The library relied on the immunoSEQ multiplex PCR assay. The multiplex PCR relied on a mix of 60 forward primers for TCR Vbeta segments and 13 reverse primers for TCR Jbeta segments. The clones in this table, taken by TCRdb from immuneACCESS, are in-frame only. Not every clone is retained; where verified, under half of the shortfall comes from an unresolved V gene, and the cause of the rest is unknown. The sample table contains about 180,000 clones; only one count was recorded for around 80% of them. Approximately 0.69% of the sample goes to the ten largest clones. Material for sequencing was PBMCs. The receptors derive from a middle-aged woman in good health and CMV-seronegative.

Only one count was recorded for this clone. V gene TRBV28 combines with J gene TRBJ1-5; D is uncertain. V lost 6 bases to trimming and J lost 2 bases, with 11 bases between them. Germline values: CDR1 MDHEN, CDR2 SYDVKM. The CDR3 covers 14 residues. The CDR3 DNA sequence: TGTGCCAGCAGGGGGAGTTCGGGCAATCAGCCCCAGCATTTT. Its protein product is CASRGSSGNQPQHF.

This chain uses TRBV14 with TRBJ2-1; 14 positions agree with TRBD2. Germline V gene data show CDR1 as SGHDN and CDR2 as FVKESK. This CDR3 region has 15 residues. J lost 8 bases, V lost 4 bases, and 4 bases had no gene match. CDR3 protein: CASSPGTSGSHEQFF. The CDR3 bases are TGTGCCAGCAGCCCCGGGACTAGCGGGAGTCATGAGCAGTTCTTC.

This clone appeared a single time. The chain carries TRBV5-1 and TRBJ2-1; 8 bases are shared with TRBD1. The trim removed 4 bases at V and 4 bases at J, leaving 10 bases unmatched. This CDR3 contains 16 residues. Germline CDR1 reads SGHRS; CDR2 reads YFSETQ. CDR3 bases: TGCGCCAGCAGCACCGCCGGGACAGGCGGATACAATGAGCAGTTCTTC. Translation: CASSTAGTGGYNEQFF.

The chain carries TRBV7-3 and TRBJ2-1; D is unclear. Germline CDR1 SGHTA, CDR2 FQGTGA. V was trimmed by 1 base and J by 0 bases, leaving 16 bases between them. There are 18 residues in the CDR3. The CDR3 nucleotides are TGTGCCAGCAGCTTAAGGGCCTTACACGGTAGCTCCTACAATGAGCAGTTCTTC. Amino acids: CASSLRALHGSSYNEQFF.

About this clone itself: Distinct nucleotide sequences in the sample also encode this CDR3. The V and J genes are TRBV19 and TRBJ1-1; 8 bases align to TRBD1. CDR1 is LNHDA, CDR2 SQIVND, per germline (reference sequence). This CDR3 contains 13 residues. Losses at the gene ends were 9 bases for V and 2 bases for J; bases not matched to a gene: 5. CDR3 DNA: TGTGCCAGCAACGGACAGGGCAACACTGAAGCTTTCTTT. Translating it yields CASNGQGNTEAFF.

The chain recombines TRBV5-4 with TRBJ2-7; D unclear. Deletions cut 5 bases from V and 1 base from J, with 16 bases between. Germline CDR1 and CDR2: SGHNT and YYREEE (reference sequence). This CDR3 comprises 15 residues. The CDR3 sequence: CASSKTGFSSYEQYF. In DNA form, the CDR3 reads TGTGCCAGCAGTAAGACCGGGTTTTCTTCCTACGAGCAGTACTTC.

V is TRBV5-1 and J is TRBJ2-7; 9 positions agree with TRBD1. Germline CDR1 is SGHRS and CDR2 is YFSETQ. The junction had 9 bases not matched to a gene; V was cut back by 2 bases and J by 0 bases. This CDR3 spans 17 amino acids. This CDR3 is CASSFSGQGIGSYEQYF. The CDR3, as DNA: TGCGCCAGCAGCTTTTCAGGACAGGGGATCGGCTCCTACGAGCAGTACTTC.

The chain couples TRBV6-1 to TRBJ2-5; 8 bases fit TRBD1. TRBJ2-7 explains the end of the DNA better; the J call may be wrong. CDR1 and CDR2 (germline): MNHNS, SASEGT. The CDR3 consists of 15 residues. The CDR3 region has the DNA TGTGCCAGCAGTGTTACAGGGGGTGCTACCTACGAGCAGTACTTC. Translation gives CASSVTGGATYEQYF.

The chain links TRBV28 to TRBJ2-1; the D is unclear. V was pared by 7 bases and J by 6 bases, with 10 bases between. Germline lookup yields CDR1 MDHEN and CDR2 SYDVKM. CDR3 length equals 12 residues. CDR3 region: CASTRRTNEQFF. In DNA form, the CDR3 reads TGTGCCAGCACGAGGCGAACCAATGAGCAGTTCTTC. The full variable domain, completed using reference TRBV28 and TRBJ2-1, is DVKVTQSSRYLVKRTGEKVFLECVQDMDHENMFWYRQDPGLGLRLIYFSYDVKMKEKGDIPEGYSVSREKKERFSLILESASTNQTSMYLCASTRRTNEQFFGPGTRLTVL.

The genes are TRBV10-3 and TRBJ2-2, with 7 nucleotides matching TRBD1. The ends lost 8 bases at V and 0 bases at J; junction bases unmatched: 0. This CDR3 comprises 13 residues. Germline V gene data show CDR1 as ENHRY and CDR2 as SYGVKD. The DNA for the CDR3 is TGTGCCATCGGGACAGCGAACACCGGGGAGCTGTTTTTT. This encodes CAIGTANTGELFF.

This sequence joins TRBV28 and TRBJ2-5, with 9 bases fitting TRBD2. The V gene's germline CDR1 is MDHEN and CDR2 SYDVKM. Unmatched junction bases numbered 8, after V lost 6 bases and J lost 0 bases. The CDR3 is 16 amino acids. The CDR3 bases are TGTGCCAGCAGCGATGGCGGGAGGGGAAACCAAGAGACCCAGTACTTC. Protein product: CASSDGGRGNQETQYF.

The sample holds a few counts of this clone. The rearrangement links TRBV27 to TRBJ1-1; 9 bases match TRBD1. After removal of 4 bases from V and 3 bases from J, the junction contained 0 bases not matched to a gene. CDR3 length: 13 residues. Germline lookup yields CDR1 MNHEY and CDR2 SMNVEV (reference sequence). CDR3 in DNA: TGTGCCAGCAGTTGGACAGGGGACACTGAAGCTTTCTTT. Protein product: CASSWTGDTEAFF.

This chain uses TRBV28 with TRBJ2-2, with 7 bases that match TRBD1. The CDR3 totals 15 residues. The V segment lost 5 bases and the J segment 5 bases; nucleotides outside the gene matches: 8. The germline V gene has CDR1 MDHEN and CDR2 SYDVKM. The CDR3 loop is CASSPLGRGTGELFF. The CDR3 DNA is TGTGCCAGCAGTCCTCTTGGCAGGGGGACCGGGGAGCTGTTTTTT.

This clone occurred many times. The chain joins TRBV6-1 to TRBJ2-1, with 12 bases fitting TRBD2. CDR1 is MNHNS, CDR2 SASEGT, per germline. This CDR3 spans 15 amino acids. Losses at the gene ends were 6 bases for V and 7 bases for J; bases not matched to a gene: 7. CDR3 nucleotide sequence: TGTGCCAGCAGCTTTCTAGCGGGAGGGCAGAATGAGCAGTTCTTC. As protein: CASSFLAGGQNEQFF.

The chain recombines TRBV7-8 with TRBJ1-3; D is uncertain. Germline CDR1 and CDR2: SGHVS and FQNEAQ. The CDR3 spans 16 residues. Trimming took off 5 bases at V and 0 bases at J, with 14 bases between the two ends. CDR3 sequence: CASSVDGRVSGNTIYF. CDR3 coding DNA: TGTGCCAGCAGCGTCGACGGGAGAGTCTCTGGAAACACCATATATTTT.

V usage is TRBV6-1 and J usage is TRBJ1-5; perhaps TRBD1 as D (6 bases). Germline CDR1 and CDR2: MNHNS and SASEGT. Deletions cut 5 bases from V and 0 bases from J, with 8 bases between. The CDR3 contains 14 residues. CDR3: CASSRQDSNQPQHF. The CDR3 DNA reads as TGTGCCAGCAGTAGACAGGATAGCAATCAGCCCCAGCATTTT.

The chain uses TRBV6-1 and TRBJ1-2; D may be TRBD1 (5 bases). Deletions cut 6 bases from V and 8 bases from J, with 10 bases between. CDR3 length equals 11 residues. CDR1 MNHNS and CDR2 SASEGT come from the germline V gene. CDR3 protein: CASRWRGGYTF. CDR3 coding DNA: TGTGCCAGCAGGTGGAGGGGCGGCTACACCTTC.

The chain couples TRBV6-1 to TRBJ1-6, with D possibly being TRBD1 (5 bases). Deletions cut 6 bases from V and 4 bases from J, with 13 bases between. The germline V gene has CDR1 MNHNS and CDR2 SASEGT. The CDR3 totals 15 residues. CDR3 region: CASRGPGSYNSPLHF. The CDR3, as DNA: TGTGCCAGCAGAGGTCCAGGGTCTTATAATTCACCCCTCCACTTT.

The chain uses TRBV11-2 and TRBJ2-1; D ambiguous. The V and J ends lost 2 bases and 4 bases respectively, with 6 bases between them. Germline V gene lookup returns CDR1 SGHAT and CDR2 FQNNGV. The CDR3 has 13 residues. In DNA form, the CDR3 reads TGTGCCAGCAGCTTATCAGGTTACAATGAGCAGTTCTTC. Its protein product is CASSLSGYNEQFF. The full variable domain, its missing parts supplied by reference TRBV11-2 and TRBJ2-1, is EAGVAQSPRYKIIEKRQSVAFWCNPISGHATLYWYQQILGQGPKLLIQFQNNGVVDDSQLPKDRFSAERLKGVDSTLKIQPAKLEDSAVYLCASSLSGYNEQFFGPGTRLTVL.

In nucleotides, the CDR3 is TGTGCCAGCAGCTTAGCGACAGCGCACTATGGCTACACCTTC. Its protein product is CASSLATAHYGYTF. This chain joins TRBV7-2 and TRBJ1-2, with D possibly being TRBD1 (5 bases). Trimming left V 0 bases short and J 3 bases short, with 8 bases between. CDR1 is SGHTA, CDR2 FQGNSA, per germline. This CDR3 region has 14 residues.

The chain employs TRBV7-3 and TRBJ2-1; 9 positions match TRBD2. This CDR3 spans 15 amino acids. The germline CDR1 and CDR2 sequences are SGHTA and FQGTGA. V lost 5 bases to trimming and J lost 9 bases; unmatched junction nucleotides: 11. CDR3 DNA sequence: TGTGCCAGCAGCCCCGGCACTAGCGGGTTAGGTGAGCAGTTCTTC. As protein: CASSPGTSGLGEQFF.

The CDR3 coding sequence is TGTGCCAGCAGCCCTGAAAAACGGACAGGGGGCTTCTCTGGGGCCAACGTCCTGACTTTC. It is translated as CASSPEKRTGGFSGANVLTF. This sequence joins TRBV4-2 and TRBJ2-6, with TRBD1 matching over 11 bases. This CDR3 region has 20 residues. Germline V gene sequence: CDR1 LGHNA, CDR2 YNFKEQ. V lost 4 bases and J lost 0; bases outside the gene matches: 11.

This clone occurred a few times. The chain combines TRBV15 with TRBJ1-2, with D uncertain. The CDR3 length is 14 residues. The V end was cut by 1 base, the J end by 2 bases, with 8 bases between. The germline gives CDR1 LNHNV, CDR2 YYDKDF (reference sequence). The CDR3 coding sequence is TGTGCCACCAGCAGAGGGGCCGTAAACTATGGCTACACCTTC. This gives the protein CATSRGAVNYGYTF. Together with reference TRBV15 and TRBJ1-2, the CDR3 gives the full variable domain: DAMVIQNPRYQVTQFGKPVTLSCSQTLNHNVMYWYQQKSSQAPKLLFHYYDKDFNNEADTPDNFQSRRPNTSFCFLDIRSPGLGDTAMYLCATSRGAVNYGYTFGSGTRLTVV.

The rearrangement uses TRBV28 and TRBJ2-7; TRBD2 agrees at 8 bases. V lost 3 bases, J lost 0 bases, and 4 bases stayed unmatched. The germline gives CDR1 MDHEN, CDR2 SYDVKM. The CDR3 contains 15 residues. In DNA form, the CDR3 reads TGTGCCAGCAGTTTTAGCGGGGCAAGCTCCTACGAGCAGTACTTC. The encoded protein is CASSFSGASSYEQYF.

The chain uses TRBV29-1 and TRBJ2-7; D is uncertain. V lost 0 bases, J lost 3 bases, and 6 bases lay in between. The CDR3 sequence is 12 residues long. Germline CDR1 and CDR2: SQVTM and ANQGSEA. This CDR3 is CSVEDPSYEQYF. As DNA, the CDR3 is TGCAGCGTTGAAGATCCTAGCTACGAGCAGTACTTC.

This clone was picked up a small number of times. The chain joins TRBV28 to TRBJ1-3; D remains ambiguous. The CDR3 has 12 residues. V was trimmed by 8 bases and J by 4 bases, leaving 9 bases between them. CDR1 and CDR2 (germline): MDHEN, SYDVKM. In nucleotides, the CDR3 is TGTGCCAGCCAGGCCTCGGGAAACACCATATATTTT. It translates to CASQASGNTIYF.

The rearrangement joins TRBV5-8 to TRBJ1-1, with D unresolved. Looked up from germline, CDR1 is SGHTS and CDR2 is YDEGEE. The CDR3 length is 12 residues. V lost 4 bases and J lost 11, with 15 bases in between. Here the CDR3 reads CASSVPLSEAFF. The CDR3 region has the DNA TGTGCCAGCAGCGTACCGCTTAGTGAGGCTTTCTTT.

The CDR3 DNA reads as TGTGCCAGCAGTGACAGCGCGAACACTGAAGCTTTCTTT. This codes for CASSDSANTEAFF. The chain joins TRBV6-1 to TRBJ1-1, with no clear D. Trimming cost V 3 bases and J 1 base, with 6 bases left between them. CDR1 and CDR2 (germline): MNHNS, SASEGT. The CDR3 spans 13 residues.

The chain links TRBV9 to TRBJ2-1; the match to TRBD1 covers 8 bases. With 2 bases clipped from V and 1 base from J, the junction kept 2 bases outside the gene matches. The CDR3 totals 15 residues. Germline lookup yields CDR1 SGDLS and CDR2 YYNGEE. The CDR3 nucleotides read TGTGCCAGCAGCGTGACAGGGGATTCCTACAATGAGCAGTTCTTC. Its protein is CASSVTGDSYNEQFF.

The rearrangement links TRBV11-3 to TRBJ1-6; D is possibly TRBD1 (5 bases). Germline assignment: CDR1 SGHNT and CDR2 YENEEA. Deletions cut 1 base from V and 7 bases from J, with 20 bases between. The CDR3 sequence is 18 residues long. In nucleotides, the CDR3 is TGTGCCAGCAGCTTAGGTTACCCCGTCGACAGTCCCAATTCACCCCTCCACTTT. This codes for CASSLGYPVDSPNSPLHF.

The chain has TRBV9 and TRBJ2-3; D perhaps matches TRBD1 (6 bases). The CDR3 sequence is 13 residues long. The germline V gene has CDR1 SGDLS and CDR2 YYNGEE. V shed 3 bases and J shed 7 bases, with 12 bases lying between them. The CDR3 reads CASSEGELHTQYF. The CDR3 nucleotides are TGTGCCAGCAGCGAGGGGGAGTTACATACGCAGTATTTT.

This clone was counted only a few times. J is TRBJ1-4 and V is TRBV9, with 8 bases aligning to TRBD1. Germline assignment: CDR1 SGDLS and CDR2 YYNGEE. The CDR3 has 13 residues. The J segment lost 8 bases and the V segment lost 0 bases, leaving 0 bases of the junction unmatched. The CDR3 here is CASSVDRGEKLFF. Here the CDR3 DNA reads TGTGCCAGCAGCGTAGACAGGGGGGAAAAACTGTTTTTT.